Below are 23 T cell receptor beta chains sequenced from a single sample in a study of T cell responses to AZD1222 COVID-19 vaccine. Using immunoSEQ multiplex PCR, the repertoire was profiled, and TCRdb retains in-frame clones only, with some absent. Of 70,000 or so clones listed, about four fifths were seen once; the top ten hold roughly 6%. The sample was peripheral blood, taken 28 days after the second AZD1222 dose. The source is an adult who received the AZD1222 COVID-19 vaccine.

V usage is TRBV7-2 and J usage is TRBJ1-4; D gene unclear. This CDR3 is 17 amino acids long. In germline, CDR1 is SGHTA, CDR2 FQGNSA. The V gene lost 5 bases and the J gene lost 7 bases, with 23 bases spanning the gap. The CDR3 loop is CASSILGGGAEGEKLFF. In DNA, the CDR3 is TGTGCCAGCAGCATACTAGGTGGCGGCGCTGAGGGTGAAAAACTGTTTTTT.

The chain joins TRBV7-9 to TRBJ2-3; D unresolved. Germline-derived CDR1 and CDR2 are SEHNR and FQNEAQ (reference sequence). The CDR3 is made up of 14 amino acids. The V gene lost 2 bases and the J gene lost 0 bases, with 6 bases spanning the gap. CDR3 amino acids: CASSLMASTDTQYF. The CDR3 region has the DNA TGTGCCAGCAGCTTAATGGCTAGCACAGATACGCAGTATTTT.

This chain uses TRBV2 with TRBJ1-6; 7 bases are shared with TRBD1. The CDR3 contains 15 residues. From germline, CDR1 is SNHLY and CDR2 FYNNEI. The J segment lost 8 bases and the V segment lost 6 bases, leaving 10 bases of the junction unmatched. CDR3 loop: CASSSRDRGDSPLHF. The CDR3 bases are TGTGCCAGCAGCAGCCGGGACAGAGGAGATTCACCCCTCCACTTT.

This chain uses TRBV5-1 with TRBJ1-4, with 9 bases fitting TRBD1. Germline-derived CDR1 and CDR2 are SGHRS and YFSETQ. J gave up 7 bases and V 4 bases, and 11 bases lay outside the gene matches. The CDR3 length is 16 residues. The CDR3 here is CASSVTPGQGFEKLFF. The DNA of the CDR3 is TGCGCCAGCAGCGTAACGCCGGGACAGGGTTTTGAAAAACTGTTTTTT.

This chain connects TRBV5-4 to TRBJ1-2, with 10 bases aligning to TRBD1. The V gene's germline CDR1 is SGHNT and CDR2 YYREEE (reference sequence). The CDR3 covers 15 residues. With V trimmed by 4 bases and J by 1 base, 4 bases remained unmatched. The CDR3 region is CASSAGQGGNYGYTF. CDR3 nucleotides: TGTGCCAGCAGCGCAGGACAGGGGGGTAACTATGGCTACACCTTC.

V and J are TRBV3-1 (or the pseudogene TRBV3-2) and TRBJ1-2; D gene uncertain. The germline V and J ends were trimmed by 4 bases and 6 bases, with 15 bases remaining between them. CDR3 length: 14 amino acids. The germline V gene encodes CDR1 LGHDT and CDR2 YNNKEL (reference sequence). The CDR3 sequence: CASSRWDIFHGYTF. In DNA, the CDR3 is TGTGCCAGCAGCCGTTGGGATATCTTCCATGGCTACACCTTC.

This chain joins TRBV5-1 and TRBJ1-2, with D perhaps matching TRBD1 (5 bases). The germline gives CDR1 SGHRS, CDR2 YFSETQ. V was trimmed by 0 bases and J by 4 bases, leaving 13 bases between them. The CDR3 has 15 amino acids. This chain's CDR3 is CASSLDGGPPYGYTF. The CDR3 DNA is TGCGCCAGCAGCTTGGATGGGGGTCCTCCCTATGGCTACACCTTC.

V usage is TRBV4-1 and J usage is TRBJ1-3; maybe TRBD1 (5 bases). CDR3 length equals 17 residues. V lost 0 bases to trimming and J lost 0 bases, with 12 bases between them. Per the germline V gene, CDR1 is MGHRA and CDR2 is YSYEKL. CDR3 amino acids: CASSQDDPGSSGNTIYF. The CDR3 DNA is TGCGCCAGCAGCCAAGATGATCCAGGGTCCTCTGGAAACACCATATATTTT.

This clone was seen only once. The chain employs TRBV11-2 and TRBJ1-1; a possible D gene is TRBD1 (5 bases). This CDR3 comprises 14 residues. In germline, CDR1 is SGHAT, CDR2 FQNNGV. The V and J ends lost 0 bases and 5 bases respectively, with 10 bases between them. The DNA for the CDR3 is TGTGCCAGCAGCTTAGATCCAGGGAGAACTGAAGCTTTCTTT. This encodes CASSLDPGRTEAFF.

The chain has TRBV5-5 and TRBJ1-6, with 10 bases matching TRBD1. The ends lost 6 bases at V and 7 bases at J; junction bases unmatched: 7. Germline loops: CDR1 SGHKS, CDR2 YYEKEE (reference sequence). The CDR3 runs to 15 residues. The chain's CDR3 is CASTEGTGDNSPLHF. The CDR3, as DNA: TGTGCCAGCACCGAGGGGACAGGGGACAATTCACCCCTCCACTTT.

A single count supports this clone. The V call is TRBV4-3, the J call TRBJ2-2; 10 positions agree with TRBD2. The CDR3 spans 16 residues. J was trimmed by 5 bases and V by 0 bases; bases with no gene match: 3. Germline V gene lookup returns CDR1 LGHNA and CDR2 YSLEER. The CDR3 sequence: CASSQDRLAGTGELFF. DNA of the CDR3: TGCGCCAGCAGCCAAGACAGACTAGCGGGTACCGGGGAGCTGTTTTTT.

V is TRBV19 and J is TRBJ1-5, with TRBD1 as a possible D gene (6 bases). The CDR3 spans 15 residues. V was clipped by 7 bases and J by 3 bases, with 16 bases between them. The germline V gene has CDR1 LNHDA and CDR2 SQIVND (reference sequence). The CDR3 DNA sequence: TGTGCCAGTAACCGGGGCAGGGGTAACAATCAGCCCCAGCATTTT. This translates into CASNRGRGNNQPQHF.

With regard to this clone: The junction differs from germline at one of its ends, possibly a read error. The rearrangement links TRBV15 to TRBJ1-1; 7 positions match TRBD1. The CDR3 contains 14 residues. CDR1 and CDR2 (germline): LNHNV, YYDKDF (reference sequence). The CDR3 protein is CATTLDRENTEAFF. DNA for the CDR3: TGTGCGACCACCCTCGACAGGGAGAACACTGAAGCTTTCTTT. The whole variable domain, filled in from reference TRBV15 and TRBJ1-1, reads DAMVIQNPRYQVTQFGKPVTLSCSQTLNHNVMYWYQQKSSQAPKLLFHYYDKDFNNEADTPDNFQSRRPNTSFCFLDIRSPGLGDTAMYLCATTLDRENTEAFFGQGTRLTVV.

The rearrangement joins TRBV2 to TRBJ2-7; TRBD1 or TRBD2 may be the D gene (5 bases each). The CDR3 runs to 12 residues. Germline CDR1 and CDR2: SNHLY and FYNNEI. Trimming stripped 4 bases from V and 6 bases from J, with 10 bases between. The CDR3 nucleotides are TGTGCCAGCAGTGGGGGCGCGGGCGAGCAGTACTTC. Translating gives CASSGGAGEQYF.

The chain couples TRBV5-1 to TRBJ1-4; D gene uncertain. The V and J ends lost 0 bases and 2 bases respectively, with 11 bases between them. The CDR3 is made up of 16 amino acids. Germline CDR1 is SGHRS and CDR2 is YFSETQ. The CDR3 loop is CASSLEGIRTNEKLFF. The CDR3 nucleotides read TGCGCCAGCAGCTTGGAGGGAATTAGGACTAATGAAAAACTGTTTTTT. The full variable domain, rest sourced from reference TRBV5-1 and TRBJ1-4, is KAGVTQTPRYLIKTRGQQVTLSCSPISGHRSVSWYQQTPGQGLQFLFEYFSETQRNKGNFPGRFSGRQFSNSRSEMNVSTLELGDSALYLCASSLEGIRTNEKLFFGSGTQLSVL.

This clone is a singleton in its sample. V and J are TRBV18 and TRBJ1-5, with unresolved D. Germline V gene lookup returns CDR1 KGHSH and CDR2 LQKENI. V gave up 3 bases and J gave up 0 bases, with 9 bases separating them. This CDR3 region has 15 residues. The CDR3 DNA sequence: TGTGCCAGCTCACCGGCCCTGGGTAGCAATCAGCCCCAGCATTTT. Translating it yields CASSPALGSNQPQHF.

The V gene is TRBV3-1 (or the pseudogene TRBV3-2), the J gene TRBJ2-2; the match to TRBD1 covers 11 bases. The V and J ends lost 2 bases and 3 bases, in that order; junction bases with no gene match: 5. The CDR3 is made up of 17 amino acids. The germline V gene has CDR1 LGHDT and CDR2 YNNKEL (reference sequence). The CDR3 spells CASSQTGTGGDTGELFF. CDR3 nucleotide sequence: TGTGCCAGCAGCCAAACCGGGACAGGGGGTGACACCGGGGAGCTGTTTTTT.

The chain combines TRBV4-3 with TRBJ1-5; 9 bases fit TRBD1. CDR1 and CDR2 from the germline V gene are LGHNA and YSLEER. V shed 1 base and J 0 bases; nucleotides not matched to a gene: 7. This CDR3 spans 18 amino acids. DNA of the CDR3: TGCGCCAGCAGCCAAGTGTTTCCGGGACAGGGTAGCAATCAGCCCCAGCATTTT. Its protein is CASSQVFPGQGSNQPQHF.

The chain has TRBV5-6 and TRBJ2-5; TRBD2 matches 8 bases. The germline V gene encodes CDR1 SGHDT and CDR2 YYEEEE. This CDR3 has 15 residues. V shed 4 bases and J 0 bases; nucleotides not matched to a gene: 5. The CDR3 DNA reads as TGTGCCAGCAGCACCGGGAGGGACAACCAAGAGACCCAGTACTTC. The encoded protein is CASSTGRDNQETQYF.

The chain carries TRBV6-5 and TRBJ1-5, with D possibly being TRBD1 (6 bases). This CDR3 is built from 16 residues. Germline CDR1 MNHEY, CDR2 SVGAGI. The V end was cut by 4 bases, the J end by 7 bases, with 20 bases between. This CDR3 is CASSSHSRGSSQPQHF. In nucleotides, the CDR3 is TGTGCCAGCAGTTCCCACTCGAGGGGGTCGAGCCAGCCCCAGCATTTT.

The V gene is TRBV6-5, the J gene TRBJ2-3, with 7 bases aligning to TRBD2. This CDR3 has 13 residues. Germline V gene data show CDR1 as MNHEY and CDR2 as SVGAGI. V shed 6 bases, J shed 7 bases, and the junction held 7 bases outside the gene matches. The CDR3 region is CASSPPGGNTQYF. DNA of the CDR3: TGTGCCAGCAGCCCCCCGGGGGGAAATACGCAGTATTTT.

This chain links TRBV11-2 with TRBJ1-5; tentatively, D is TRBD1 (6 bases). The CDR3 is 16 amino acids. The germline V and J ends were trimmed by 3 bases and 2 bases, with 14 bases remaining between them. Germline V gene data show CDR1 as SGHAT and CDR2 as FQNNGV. CDR3 in amino acids: CASSFGGPGGNQPQHF. The CDR3 DNA follows: TGTGCCAGCAGCTTCGGGGGGCCGGGTGGCAATCAGCCCCAGCATTTT.

The rearrangement joins TRBV5-1 to TRBJ1-1; TRBD1 aligns across 7 bases. Germline V CDR1 and CDR2: SGHRS, YFSETQ. This CDR3 comprises 14 residues. J lost 5 bases, V lost 1 base, and 5 bases had no gene match. In DNA form, the CDR3 reads TGCGCCAGCAGCTTGTCAGGGGGTGGGACTGAAGCTTTCTTT. Protein product: CASSLSGGGTEAFF.